Listed below are T cell receptor beta chains from one sample, sequenced in a study of blood T cell repertoires in COVID-19. Libraries were prepared by immunoSEQ multiplex PCR; TCRdb keeps only in-frame clonotypes and omits some of them. The sample records about 190,000 clones, around nine tenths being singletons. Sequences were obtained from peripheral blood. These receptors all stem from a man aged 40-49 years with active or convalescent COVID-19. The CDR3 runs from the conserved cysteine through the conserved F or W. The D gene is left open where the match is weak. Size is stated for part of the rows, as once, few or many counts, or as a class when the clone is expanded.

CDR3aa: CASSQRGGYNEQFF
CDR3nt: TGTGCCAGCAGCCAGCGGGGGGGATACAATGAGCAGTTCTTC
abundance: -
v_gene: TRBV3-1/TRBV3-2
d_gene: TRBD2
j_gene: TRBJ2-1

CDR3aa: CASSHGGSSGGRETQYF
CDR3nt: TGCGCCAGCAGCCATGGGGGTAGTAGCGGGGGTCGAGAGACCCAGTACTTC
abundance: -
v_gene: TRBV4-3
d_gene: TRBD2
j_gene: TRBJ2-5

CDR3aa: CASSRSENVEAFF
CDR3nt: TGTGCCAGCAGTCGCAGTGAAAACGTTGAAGCTTTCTTT
abundance: once
v_gene: TRBV28
d_gene: -
j_gene: TRBJ1-1

CDR3aa: CASSLFGGGAAETQYF
CDR3nt: TGTGCCAGCAGCTTATTTGGCGGGGGGGCGGCGGAGACCCAGTACTTC
abundance: -
v_gene: TRBV7-3
d_gene: TRBD2
j_gene: TRBJ2-5

CDR3aa: CASSLDKGYEAFF
CDR3nt: TGTGCCAGCAGCTTAGATAAGGGGTATGAAGCTTTCTTT
abundance: -
v_gene: TRBV11-2
d_gene: -
j_gene: TRBJ1-1

CDR3aa: CASSESGGNTIYF
CDR3nt: TGCGCCAGCAGTGAGTCCGGGGGAAACACCATATATTTT
abundance: -
v_gene: TRBV10-1
d_gene: -
j_gene: TRBJ1-3

CDR3aa: CASSYDSSSPLHF
CDR3nt: TGCGCCAGCAGCTACGACAGTTCTTCACCCCTCCACTTT
abundance: -
v_gene: TRBV5-1
d_gene: -
j_gene: TRBJ1-6

CDR3aa: CASSLGYDSFDEKLFF
CDR3nt: TGTGCCAGCAGCTTGGGGTATGACTCTTTTGATGAAAAACTGTTTTTT
abundance: -
v_gene: TRBV5-8
d_gene: -
j_gene: TRBJ1-4

CDR3aa: CASSLVGDRNEKLFF
CDR3nt: TGCGCCAGCAGCTTGGTAGGGGACAGGAATGAAAAACTGTTTTTT
abundance: once
v_gene: TRBV5-1
d_gene: TRBD1
j_gene: TRBJ1-4

CDR3aa: CASTRQSETEAFF
CDR3nt: TGTGCCAGCACCAGACAGTCCGAAACTGAAGCTTTCTTT
abundance: -
v_gene: TRBV6-5
d_gene: -
j_gene: TRBJ1-1

CDR3aa: CASSLTGGTTDTQYF
CDR3nt: TGCGCCAGCAGCCTGACAGGGGGCACGACAGATACGCAGTATTTT
abundance: -
v_gene: TRBV5-1
d_gene: TRBD1
j_gene: TRBJ2-3

CDR3aa: CASSLRRGGLAGGRPNEQFF
CDR3nt: TGTGCCAGCAGCTTGAGGAGGGGCGGACTAGCGGGGGGGCGACCCAATGAGCAGTTCTTC
abundance: -
v_gene: TRBV5-4
d_gene: TRBD2
j_gene: TRBJ2-1

CDR3aa: CALRNSGNQPQHF
CDR3nt: TGTGCCTTGAGGAACAGTGGCAATCAGCCCCAGCATTTT
abundance: -
v_gene: TRBV30
d_gene: -
j_gene: TRBJ1-5

CDR3aa: CASSQTVGEQYF
CDR3nt: TGTGCCAGCAGCCAGACAGTCGGCGAGCAGTACTTC
abundance: -
v_gene: TRBV12-3/TRBV12-4
d_gene: -
j_gene: TRBJ2-7

CDR3aa: CASSPAGGERYGYTF
CDR3nt: TGTGCCAGCAGTCCCGCCGGGGGGGAACGCTATGGCTACACCTTC
abundance: -
v_gene: TRBV27
d_gene: -
j_gene: TRBJ1-2

CDR3aa: CASRDGGVSPLHF
CDR3nt: TGTGCCAGCAGAGACGGAGGGGTTTCACCCCTCCACTTT
abundance: -
v_gene: TRBV6-5
d_gene: -
j_gene: TRBJ1-6

CDR3aa: CATSDHDKGGYTF
CDR3nt: TGTGCCACCAGTGACCATGACAAAGGTGGCTACACCTTC
abundance: once
v_gene: TRBV24-1
d_gene: -
j_gene: TRBJ1-2

CDR3aa: CASSLSWGMNTEAFF
CDR3nt: TGTGCCAGCAGCTTAAGTTGGGGCATGAACACTGAAGCTTTCTTT
abundance: -
v_gene: TRBV7-6
d_gene: -
j_gene: TRBJ1-1

CDR3aa: CASSFGRNQPQHF
CDR3nt: TGTGCCAGCAGTTTTGGTCGGAATCAGCCCCAGCATTTT
abundance: -
v_gene: TRBV12-3/TRBV12-4
d_gene: -
j_gene: TRBJ1-5

CDR3aa: CAAGQSSYNSPLHF
CDR3nt: TGTGCTGCGGGACAGAGCTCCTATAATTCACCCCTCCACTTT
abundance: -
v_gene: TRBV2
d_gene: TRBD1
j_gene: TRBJ1-6

CDR3aa: CASSELEYSGANVLTF
CDR3nt: TGTGCCAGCAGTGAACTCGAGTACTCTGGGGCCAACGTCCTGACTTTC
abundance: -
v_gene: TRBV6-1
d_gene: -
j_gene: TRBJ2-6

CDR3aa: CATSPRDSSGYGYTF
CDR3nt: TGTGCCACCAGCCCCCGGGACAGTAGTGGTTATGGCTACACCTTC
abundance: -
v_gene: TRBV15
d_gene: TRBD1
j_gene: TRBJ1-2

CDR3aa: CASSATAYSNQPQHF
CDR3nt: TGTGCCAGCAGCGCGACAGCCTATAGCAATCAGCCCCAGCATTTT
abundance: -
v_gene: TRBV5-5
d_gene: -
j_gene: TRBJ1-5

CDR3aa: CASSRETGGSGELFF
CDR3nt: TGTGCCAGCAGCCGAGAGACAGGGGGCAGCGGGGAGCTGTTTTTT
abundance: -
v_gene: TRBV4-2
d_gene: TRBD1
j_gene: TRBJ2-2

CDR3aa: CASSSAGIPDTQYF
CDR3nt: TGTGCCAGCAGTTCGGCGGGGATACCAGATACGCAGTATTTT
abundance: -
v_gene: TRBV27
d_gene: -
j_gene: TRBJ2-3

CDR3aa: CASSLLGYSGNTIYF
CDR3nt: TGTGCCAGCAGTTTACTAGGATACTCTGGAAACACCATATATTTT
abundance: -
v_gene: TRBV28
d_gene: -
j_gene: TRBJ1-3

CDR3aa: CASSLTGGESYTF
CDR3nt: TGTGCCAGCAGTCTGACAGGGGGCGAAAGCTACACCTTC
abundance: once
v_gene: TRBV12-3/TRBV12-4
d_gene: TRBD1
j_gene: TRBJ1-2

CDR3aa: CASTGTEVAGYTF
CDR3nt: TGTGCCAGTACCGGGACAGAGGTGGCTGGCTACACCTTC
abundance: -
v_gene: TRBV19
d_gene: TRBD1
j_gene: TRBJ1-2

CDR3aa: CSLDETGGAEAFF
CDR3nt: TGCAGCTTGGATGAAACAGGGGGCGCTGAAGCTTTCTTT
abundance: -
v_gene: TRBV29-1
d_gene: TRBD1
j_gene: TRBJ1-1

CDR3aa: CASTRSGTGVKNIQYF
CDR3nt: TGTGCCAGCACCCGGTCCGGGACAGGGGTTAAAAACATTCAGTACTTC
abundance: -
v_gene: TRBV7-2
d_gene: TRBD1
j_gene: TRBJ2-4

CDR3aa: CSVCQGTFTDTQYF
CDR3nt: TGCAGCGTTTGCCAGGGCACTTTCACAGATACGCAGTATTTT
abundance: -
v_gene: TRBV29-1
d_gene: -
j_gene: TRBJ2-3

CDR3aa: CASSQARTGGTDTQYF
CDR3nt: TGTGCCAGCAGCCAAGCCCGGACAGGGGGCACAGATACGCAGTATTTT
abundance: -
v_gene: TRBV4-2
d_gene: TRBD1
j_gene: TRBJ2-3

CDR3aa: CASSQDGGGAGETQYF
CDR3nt: TGTGCCAGCAGCCAAGATGGCGGGGGGGCCGGTGAGACCCAGTACTTC
abundance: -
v_gene: TRBV4-2
d_gene: TRBD2
j_gene: TRBJ2-5